One and the same sample provided the 23 T cell receptor beta chains below, sequenced in a study of blood T cells in healthy people across ages (dated by TCRdb to between 2014 and 2017). Libraries were built with 5' RACE. Sequencing instrument: Illumina HiSeq 2500. A second about 7 to 11 cycle PCR used a sample-barcoded 5' primer and a J-beta primer mix. The public reads were reprocessed in TCRdb via fastp at Q25 and MiXCR, keeping in-frame beta chains. Merged by CDR3 protein, the rows form single entries marked with the most common genes and DNA. The sample has roughly 830,000 distinct CDR3 sequences on record, under 80% of them singletons. The ten largest clones add up to 25% to 35% of the sample. The sample consisted of blood. The receptors stem from a young man in good health.

This chain connects TRBV24-1 to TRBJ2-5; 12 bases fit TRBD2. V dropped 5 bases and J dropped 4; count of bases not matched to a gene: 13. CDR1 KGHDR and CDR2 SFDVKD come from the germline V gene. This CDR3 spans 18 amino acids. The CDR3 loop reads CATSASAGVGLAGETQYF. For the CDR3, the DNA is TGTGCCACCAGTGCCTCCGCGGGCGTGGGACTAGCGGGAGAGACCCAGTACTTC.

In this sample, this clonotype turned up a few times. The chain links TRBV9 to TRBJ2-7; 8 bases line up with TRBD1. CDR1 is SGDLS, CDR2 YYNGEE, per germline. The CDR3 runs to 14 residues. CDR3 in amino acids: CASGPPTGAYEQYF. CDR3 sequence (DNA): TGTGCTAGCGGCCCGCCGACAGGGGCCTACGAGCAGTACTTC.

In the case of this clonotype: This could be a read error, since a much larger clone is one nucleotide away. V is TRBV28 and J is TRBJ2-5, with D tentatively TRBD2 (6 bases). Trimming pared 10 bases from V and 1 base from J, leaving 13 bases between. The CDR3 sequence is 13 residues long. In germline, CDR1 is MDHEN, CDR2 SYDVKM. The CDR3 nucleotides are TGTGCCACCCGGAGGGCCTCCCAAGAGACCCAGTACTTC. It is translated as CATRRASQETQYF.

The J gene is TRBJ2-4, the V gene TRBV12-3 or TRBV12-4; possibly TRBD1 for D (6 bases). Trimming removed 6 bases at V and 13 bases at J, with 16 bases between. There are 12 residues in the CDR3. The CDR3 here is CASRTPGQRQYF. In DNA, the CDR3 is TGTGCCAGCAGGACCCCGGGACAACGACAGTACTTC.

This sequence joins TRBV4-2 and TRBJ2-7, with D uncertain. Trimming left V 1 base short and J 1 base short, with 14 bases between. The CDR3 contains 16 residues. Germline CDR1 reads LGHNA; CDR2 reads YNFKEQ. The CDR3 region is CASSQVGDTKSYEQYF. CDR3 nucleotides: TGTGCCAGCAGCCAAGTGGGTGACACGAAATCCTACGAGCAGTACTTC.

The chain couples TRBV4-2 to TRBJ2-4; TRBD1 or TRBD2 may be the D gene (5 bases each). The end of the DNA fits TRBJ2-7 better, so the J call may be wrong. The CDR3 spans 15 residues. Germline V gene data show CDR1 as LGHNA and CDR2 as YNFKEQ. CDR3 loop: CASSSRGALPYEQYF. The CDR3 nucleotides read TGTGCCAGCAGCTCTCGGGGCGCCTTACCTTACGAGCAGTACTTC.

This chain joins TRBV30 and TRBJ2-5; a possible D gene is TRBD1 (6 bases). V was pared by 7 bases and J by 4 bases, with 13 bases between. The CDR3 is 12 amino acids. CDR1 and CDR2 from the germline V gene are GTSNPN and SVGIG (reference sequence). The CDR3 sequence: CALAQGGETQYF. The CDR3 DNA is TGTGCCTTGGCACAGGGCGGAGAGACCCAGTACTTC.

Concerning this clonotype itself: A junction boundary mismatches the germline segment, possibly from a read error. V gene TRBV4-3 combines with J gene TRBJ2-6, with D possibly matching TRBD1 (5 bases). Germline V gene data show CDR1 as LGHNA and CDR2 as YSLEER. The CDR3 runs 16 residues. DNA of the CDR3: TGCGCCAGCAGCCAGACATGGGGATCTGGGGCCAACGCCCTGACTTTC. It translates to CASSQTWGSGANALTF.

V and J are TRBV6-2 or TRBV6-3 and TRBJ1-1; no definite D call. CDR3 size: 12 residues. Germline V CDR1 and CDR2: MNHEY, SVGEGT. V was cut by 6 bases and J by 7 bases, with 12 bases left in between. In nucleotides, the CDR3 is TGTGCCAGCAGCCTGACCGATGGTGAAGCTTTCTTT. It yields the protein CASSLTDGEAFF.

This clonotype has just a few counts. The chain uses TRBV4-3 and TRBJ2-1, with D possibly TRBD2 on 6 matching bases. The germline V and J ends were trimmed by 0 bases and 9 bases, with 18 bases remaining between them. Germline V lookup: CDR1 LGHNA, CDR2 YSLEER. The CDR3 is made up of 16 amino acids. This chain's CDR3 is CASSQDLGGVGGEQFF. DNA for the CDR3: TGCGCCAGCAGCCAAGATCTTGGCGGGGTAGGCGGTGAGCAGTTCTTC.

This chain links TRBV10-3 with TRBJ1-2; 7 positions agree with TRBD1. V trimming: 6 bases; J trimming: 5 bases; junction bases outside the gene matches: 12. The CDR3 is made up of 15 amino acids. Germline V gives CDR1 ENHRY, CDR2 SYGVKD. The CDR3 nucleotides read TGTGCCATCAGCCCCGGACAGGCGCAGGGTTATGGCTACACCTTC. Amino acid sequence: CAISPGQAQGYGYTF.

CDR3 amino acids: CASTPGLVGHNEQFF. The CDR3 nucleotides are TGTGCCAGCACCCCTGGACTAGTGGGGCACAATGAGCAGTTCTTC. The chain uses TRBV6-2 or TRBV6-3 and TRBJ2-1, with TRBD2 matching over 7 bases. CDR3 size: 15 residues. The V segment lost 7 bases and the J segment 5 bases; nucleotides outside the gene matches: 11. Germline CDR1 and CDR2: MNHEY and SVGEGT.

The gene calls are TRBV7-2 and TRBJ2-5; D may be TRBD1 (6 bases). Germline values: CDR1 SGHTA, CDR2 FQGNSA. There are 17 residues in the CDR3. V was pared by 2 bases and J by 5 bases, with 21 bases between. This chain's CDR3 is CASSLIRTGTLAETQYF. The CDR3 coding sequence is TGTGCCAGCAGCTTAATTAGGACCGGGACACTTGCGGAGACCCAGTACTTC. The full variable domain, in which reference TRBV7-2 and TRBJ2-5 provide the parts outside the CDR3, is GAGVSQSPSNKVTEKGKDVELRCDPISGHTALYWYRQSLGQGLEFLIYFQGNSAPDKSGLPSDRFSAERTGGSVSTLTIQRTQQEDSAVYLCASSLIRTGTLAETQYFGPGTRLLVL.

V gene TRBV20-1 combines with J gene TRBJ1-2; no clear D. Trimming shortened V by 2 bases and J by 5 bases, and 9 bases separated the two germline ends. This CDR3 is 12 amino acids long. Per the germline V gene, CDR1 is DFQATT and CDR2 is SNEGSKA (reference sequence). The CDR3 reads CSARQVPYGYTF. Here the CDR3 DNA reads TGCAGTGCTAGACAGGTCCCTTATGGCTACACCTTC.

Of note for this clonotype: This could be a read error, since a much larger clone is one nucleotide away. The chain is built from TRBV6-6 and TRBJ2-6; D not certain. CDR3 length: 15 amino acids. Germline V lookup: CDR1 MNHNY, CDR2 SVGAGI (reference sequence). Trimming cost V 7 bases and J 2 bases, with 12 bases left between them. This CDR3 reads CASKRGRTGANVLTF. Written as DNA, the CDR3 is TGTGCCAGCAAGCGAGGTCGAACTGGGGCCAACGTCCTGACTTTC.

The rearrangement uses TRBV15 and TRBJ1-5; tentatively, D is TRBD1 (5 bases). CDR3 length: 16 amino acids. CDR1 and CDR2 from the germline V gene are LNHNV and YYDKDF (reference sequence). The germline V and J ends were trimmed by 1 base and 4 bases, with 14 bases remaining between them. CDR3: CATSRAGTLGNQPQHF. The CDR3 DNA follows: TGTGCCACCAGCAGAGCTGGGACCTTAGGAAATCAGCCCCAGCATTTT.

This clonotype was counted a few times. The chain uses TRBV29-1 and TRBJ1-2; TRBD1 matches at 8 bases. V shed 5 bases and J 4 bases; nucleotides not matched to a gene: 3. Germline V gene sequence: CDR1 SQVTM, CDR2 ANQGSEA. This CDR3 has 12 amino acids. The CDR3 reads CSVMDRAYGYTF. The DNA of the CDR3 is TGCAGCGTTATGGACAGGGCCTATGGCTACACCTTC.

In this sample, this clonotype turned up a few times. The chain combines TRBV7-9 with TRBJ1-2, with no clear D. Trimming removed 11 bases from V and 6 bases from J, with 13 bases in between. CDR3 size: 11 residues. The germline CDR1 and CDR2 sequences are SEHNR and FQNEAQ (reference sequence). The CDR3 nucleotides are TGTGCCGAAGATAGAGGTAATGGCTACACCTTC. It codes for CAEDRGNGYTF.

The chain links TRBV14 to TRBJ2-1; D gene unclear. The CDR3 has 12 amino acids. Looked up from germline, CDR1 is SGHDN and CDR2 is FVKESK. Trimming took off 2 bases at V and 7 bases at J, with 6 bases between the two ends. CDR3 residues: CASSQLVNEQFF. CDR3 sequence (DNA): TGTGCCAGCAGCCAACTAGTGAATGAGCAGTTCTTC. Based on the CDR3 plus reference TRBV14 and TRBJ2-1, the full variable domain is EAGVTQFPSHSVIEKGQTVTLRCDPISGHDNLYWYRRVMGKEIKFLLHFVKESKQDESGMPNNRFLAERTGGTYSTLKVQPAELEDSGVYFCASSQLVNEQFFGPGTRLTVL.

The chain employs TRBV28 and TRBJ2-5; TRBD1 is a possible D gene (6 bases). V dropped 6 bases and J dropped 5 bases, with 10 bases sitting between them. Germline CDR1 and CDR2: MDHEN and SYDVKM. The CDR3 has 12 residues. CDR3 amino acids: CASRPQGETQYF. DNA of the CDR3: TGTGCCAGCAGGCCTCAGGGGGAGACCCAGTACTTC.

This clonotype has only a few counts. The CDR3 coding sequence is TGCGCCAGCAGCCGTGGACAGGGCTCTGGGGCCAACGTCCTGACTTTC. Translated: CASSRGQGSGANVLTF. The chain recombines TRBV4-3 with TRBJ2-6; TRBD1 aligns across 8 bases. V was clipped by 4 bases and J by 0 bases; unmatched bases: 2. Germline V CDR1 and CDR2: LGHNA, YSLEER. There are 16 residues in the CDR3.

DNA for the CDR3: TGCGCCAGCAGCCAAGATAGAGAGAGGGCCTACGAGCAGTACTTC. It is translated as CASSQDRERAYEQYF. The V gene is TRBV4-3, the J gene TRBJ2-4, with D perhaps TRBD2 (5 bases). The DNA end favors TRBJ2-7, so the J call may be wrong. The germline V gene has CDR1 LGHNA and CDR2 YSLEER. The CDR3 extends over 15 amino acids.

The J gene is TRBJ2-5, the V gene TRBV7-2; the D call may be TRBD1 or TRBD2 (6 bases each). This CDR3 contains 15 residues. Germline CDR1 is SGHTA and CDR2 is FQGNSA. V shed 5 bases and J shed 2 bases, with 15 bases lying between them. The CDR3 DNA sequence: TGTGCCAGCAGCCAAATAAGGGGGGAACAAGAGACCCAGTACTTC. It is translated as CASSQIRGEQETQYF.